This T cell receptor beta chain was found in a study of T cell repertoires in cytomegalovirus infection. Study-wide context: Well-studied HLA-B-restricted epitopes and recently identified HLA-C-restricted epitopes of CMV were both used in the study. Public TCR beta signature analysis indicated the presence of both CMV infection and matching HLA type. Broader study findings: There were HLA-C-restricted CMV-specific TCR beta clonotypes dominating the ex vivo response. Of the TCR beta families, the public ones yielded a cumulative frequency that identified carriers of CMV plus the relevant HLA.

Comments on this clonotype: Its antigen remains unknown.

TCRdb fed the reads into MiXCR, producing one record per CDR3 protein. The sample consists of 750,000 to 900,000 distinct CDR3 sequences, 25% to 30% of them appearing once. The CDR3 contains 23 residues. CDR1 is MGHRA, CDR2 YSYEKL, per germline. Trimming removed 3 bases at V and 0 bases at J, with 33 bases between. The TCR originated in a human donor in good health (CMV status not recorded). Some clones in this sample may be carry-over from other donors' samples. This chain links TRBV4-1 with TRBJ2-1, with D perhaps matching TRBD1 (9 bases). The sequencing here drew on cultured CD8+ T cells from PBMCs, taken from culture after CMV antigen stimulation. CDR3 amino acids: CASSHPTWGGQGRGGSSYNEQFF. The CDR3 region has the DNA TGCGCCAGCAGCCATCCAACATGGGGGGGACAGGGTCGGGGGGGGAGCTCCTACAATGAGCAGTTCTTC.